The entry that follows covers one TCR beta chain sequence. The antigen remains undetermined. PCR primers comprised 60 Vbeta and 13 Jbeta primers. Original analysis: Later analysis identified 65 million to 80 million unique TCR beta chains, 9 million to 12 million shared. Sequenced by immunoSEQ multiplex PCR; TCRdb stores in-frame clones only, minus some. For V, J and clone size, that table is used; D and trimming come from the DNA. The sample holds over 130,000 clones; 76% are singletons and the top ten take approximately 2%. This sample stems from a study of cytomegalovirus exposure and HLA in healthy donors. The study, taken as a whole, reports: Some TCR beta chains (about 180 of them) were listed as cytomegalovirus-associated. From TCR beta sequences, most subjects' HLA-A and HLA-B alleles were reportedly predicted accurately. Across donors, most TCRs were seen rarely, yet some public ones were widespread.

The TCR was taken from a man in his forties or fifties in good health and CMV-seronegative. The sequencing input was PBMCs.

The CDR3: CASSDAGDSTDTQYF. Written as DNA, the CDR3 is TGCGCCAGCAGTGACGCGGGGGACAGCACAGATACGCAGTATTTT. The chain carries TRBV10-2 and TRBJ2-3; 7 bases are a match to TRBD2. Looked up from germline, CDR1 is WSHSY and CDR2 is SAAADI. V dropped 3 bases and J dropped 0; count of bases not matched to a gene: 3. There are 15 residues in the CDR3.